A single count supports the clone carrying this T cell receptor (beta chain). Its target is unknown. V was clipped by 5 bases and J by 6 bases, with 15 bases between them. The CDR3 length is 15 residues. Germline V gives CDR1 SGHDT, CDR2 YYEEEE. Repertoires were generated with immunoSEQ multiplex PCR, while TCRdb's copy carries only in-frame clones and drops some. Here the sample spans about 32,000 clones, around 84% being singletons. Time point specified: week 35, safety follow-up. Doses comprised 300 ug of mutant IDH1 20-mer peptide each, plus topical imiquimod. Patients had eight vaccinations, in weeks 1, 3, 5, 7, 11, 15, 19 and 23. The sample originates from a study of a mutant IDH1 vaccine in newly diagnosed glioma. Study in general: Treated patients had a mean age of about 40 years and a sex split that was roughly 60% male and 37.5% female.

The clonotype comes from a woman between 18 and 29 years old with glioma. The chain uses TRBV5-6 and TRBJ1-6; tentative D call: TRBD1 (5 bases). Here the sequenced sample was PBMCs, taken from a glioma patient whose treatment included an IDH1 peptide vaccine. The CDR3: CASRKWGDGNSPLHF. The CDR3 DNA reads TGTGCCAGCAGAAAGTGGGGGGATGGTAATTCACCCCTCCACTTT.